This TCR beta chain originates from a study of T-cell memory formation after mild COVID-19. The study's findings and limits: CD4+ contracting clones were mainly CM and EM; CD8+ ones, EMRA. Pre-infection memory showed some responding clones, and this suggested that cross-reactive memory joined.

TCRalpha and TCRbeta libraries used 5'RACE with constant-segment primers and UMIs. TCRdb fed the 5' RACE reads into MiXCR, producing one record per CDR3 protein. The data hold about 62,000 distinct CDR3 sequences, with over 8.5% observed a single time. For this clonotype: The antigen is undetermined.

The CDR3 is 15 residues long. J gave up 8 bases and V 2 bases, and 8 bases lay outside the gene matches. CDR1 MNHNS and CDR2 SASEGT come from the germline V gene. This TCR came from a man between 18 and 35 years old who had mild COVID-19 (a few samples of this study predate the infection). Cell type and time point are not known. Sequencing was performed on PBMCs or a T cell subset sorted from them (not recorded which). The genes are TRBV6-1 and TRBJ2-1; 8 bases map to TRBD2. This chain's CDR3 is CASSELAGFSYEQFF. In DNA, the CDR3 is TGTGCCAGCAGTGAATTAGCGGGGTTCTCTTATGAGCAGTTCTTC.